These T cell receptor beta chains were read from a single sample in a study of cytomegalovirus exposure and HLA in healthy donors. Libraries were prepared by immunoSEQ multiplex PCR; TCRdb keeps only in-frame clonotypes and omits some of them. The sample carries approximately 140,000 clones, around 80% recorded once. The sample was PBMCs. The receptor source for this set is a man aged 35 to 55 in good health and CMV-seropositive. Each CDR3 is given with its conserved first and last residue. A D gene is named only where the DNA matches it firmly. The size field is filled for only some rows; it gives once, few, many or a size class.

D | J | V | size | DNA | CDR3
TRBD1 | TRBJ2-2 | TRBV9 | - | TGTGCCAGCAGCCGGACAGGAAACACCGGGGAGCTGTTTTTT | CASSRTGNTGELFF
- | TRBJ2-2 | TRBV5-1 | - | TGCGCCAGCAGCTCTTACACCGGGGAGCTGTTTTTT | CASSSYTGELFF
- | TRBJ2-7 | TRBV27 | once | TGTGCCAGCAGCCGCTTAGGGGATTCCTACTACGAGCAGTACTTC | CASSRLGDSYYEQYF
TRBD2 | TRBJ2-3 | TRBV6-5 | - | TGTGCCAGCAGCCGTCGACTAGCCGAGAGGTATACGCAGTATTTT | CASSRRLAERYTQYF
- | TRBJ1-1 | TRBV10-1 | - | TGCGCCAGGGCTCGGGAACAGTATGAAGCTTTCTTT | CARAREQYEAFF
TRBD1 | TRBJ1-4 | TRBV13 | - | TGTGCCAGCAGTTCTTCAGGGGGGCTTGGTGAAAAACTGTTTTTT | CASSSSGGLGEKLFF
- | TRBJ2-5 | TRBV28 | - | TGTGCCAGCAGTTCTTACTTGGGCGGGGCAGAGACCCAGTACTTC | CASSSYLGGAETQYF
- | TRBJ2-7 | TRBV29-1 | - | TGCAGCGTTGTTCTCAGTTTATACGAGCAGTACTTC | CSVVLSLYEQYF
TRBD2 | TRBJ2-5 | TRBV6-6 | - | TGTGCCAGCAGTTATCCTAGCGGGGAGACCCAGTACTTC | CASSYPSGETQYF
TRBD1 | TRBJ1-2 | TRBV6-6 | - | TGTGCCAGCTGGGGACAGCGCCTGAACTATGGCTACACCTTC | CASWGQRLNYGYTF
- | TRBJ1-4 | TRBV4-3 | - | TGCGCCAGCAGCCAAGAAGGAACAGCTAATGAAAAACTGTTTTTT | CASSQEGTANEKLFF
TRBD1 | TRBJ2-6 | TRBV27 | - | TGTGCCAGCAGTGCGGGACAGGGGGCGCCTGGGGCCAACGTCCTGACTTTC | CASSAGQGAPGANVLTF
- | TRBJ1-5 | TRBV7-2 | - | TGTGCCAGCAGCGGCGGGTTTCAGAGCAATCAGCCCCAGCATTTT | CASSGGFQSNQPQHF
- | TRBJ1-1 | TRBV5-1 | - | TGCGCCAGCAGTACCACAGGGCCCGGTACTGAAGCTTTCTTT | CASSTTGPGTEAFF
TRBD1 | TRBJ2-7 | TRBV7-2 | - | TGTGCCAGCAGCGCGAGTCAGGGGGTGTTCTACGAGCAGTACTTC | CASSASQGVFYEQYF
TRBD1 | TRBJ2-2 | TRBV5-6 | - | TGTGCCAGCAGCTCTGAGACAGGGGGCCCCTCCGGGGAGCTGTTTTTT | CASSSETGGPSGELFF
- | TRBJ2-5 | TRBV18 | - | TGTGCCAGCTCACCACTGGGGCTAGAGACCCAGTACTTC | CASSPLGLETQYF
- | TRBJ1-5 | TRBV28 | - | TGTGCCAGCAGTTTGTTACAGCAACATCAGCCCCAGCATTTT | CASSLLQQHQPQHF
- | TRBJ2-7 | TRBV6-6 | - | TGTGCCAGCAGAGGACAGTTAAGCTCCTACGAGCAGTACTTC | CASRGQLSSYEQYF
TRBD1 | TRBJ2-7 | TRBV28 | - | TGTGCCAGCACCACCACAGGGGGGACTTACGAGCAGTACTTC | CASTTTGGTYEQYF
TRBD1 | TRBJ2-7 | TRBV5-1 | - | TGCGCCAGCAGCTTGTGGACAGGGAGCTCCTACGAGCAGTACTTC | CASSLWTGSSYEQYF
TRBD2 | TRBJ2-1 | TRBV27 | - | TGTGCCAGCAGGGGACTAGCGGGGAGCTCCTACAATGAGCAGTTCTTC | CASRGLAGSSYNEQFF
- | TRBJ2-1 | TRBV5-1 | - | TGCGCCAGCAGCTTGGCCGGTGACTACAATGAGCAGTTCTTC | CASSLAGDYNEQFF
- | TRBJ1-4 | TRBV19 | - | TGTGCCAGTACGCCAGGAGGGCCCCCCGAGGGTGAAAAACTGTTTTTT | CASTPGGPPEGEKLFF
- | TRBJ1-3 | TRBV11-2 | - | TGTGCCAGCAGCACCGGACTGACGAGCTCTGGAAACACCATATATTTT | CASSTGLTSSGNTIYF
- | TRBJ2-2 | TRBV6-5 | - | TGTGCCAGCAGCCCAGGGTGGGGCACCGGGGAGCTGTTTTTT | CASSPGWGTGELFF
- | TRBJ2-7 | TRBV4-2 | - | TGTGCCAGCAGCCAAGATCAGGGGGGAGACGAGCAGTACTTC | CASSQDQGGDEQYF
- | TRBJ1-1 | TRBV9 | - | TGTGCCAGCAGCGTCAGAGACAGGAACACTGAAGCTTTCTTT | CASSVRDRNTEAFF
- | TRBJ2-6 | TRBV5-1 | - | TGCGCCAGCAGCCCCGGACAAATCTCTGGGGCCAACGTCCTGACTTTC | CASSPGQISGANVLTF